The T cell receptor beta chain under discussion was sequenced for a study of cytomegalovirus exposure and HLA in healthy donors. In the study overall: In an earlier analysis, around 120 million unique TCR beta sequences were found from some 200 million T cells.

On this clone: Its specificity is not known.

Study observations and caveats: For most subjects, TCR beta sequences were reported to predict HLA-A and HLA-B alleles with accuracy. Per a later analysis, 18,000 or so TCR beta sequences showed association with HLA alleles at 0.05 false discovery rate.

Use of 60 Vbeta and 13 Jbeta primers characterized the PCR. Profiling relied on immunoSEQ multiplex PCR, and the TCRdb table lists in-frame clones only, not all of them. The sample lists some 140,000 clones; 78% were seen once. From germline, CDR1 is LGHNA and CDR2 YNFKEQ. The CDR3 length is 16 residues. V was clipped by 0 bases and J by 4 bases; unmatched bases: 5. The receptor was derived from a young woman in good health and CMV-seronegative. Sequenced: PBMCs. This sequence joins TRBV4-2 and TRBJ2-3, with TRBD2 matching over 9 bases. CDR3 sequence reads: CASSQDPSGNSDTQYF. CDR3 DNA: TGTGCCAGCAGCCAAGATCCTAGCGGGAATTCAGATACGCAGTATTTT.